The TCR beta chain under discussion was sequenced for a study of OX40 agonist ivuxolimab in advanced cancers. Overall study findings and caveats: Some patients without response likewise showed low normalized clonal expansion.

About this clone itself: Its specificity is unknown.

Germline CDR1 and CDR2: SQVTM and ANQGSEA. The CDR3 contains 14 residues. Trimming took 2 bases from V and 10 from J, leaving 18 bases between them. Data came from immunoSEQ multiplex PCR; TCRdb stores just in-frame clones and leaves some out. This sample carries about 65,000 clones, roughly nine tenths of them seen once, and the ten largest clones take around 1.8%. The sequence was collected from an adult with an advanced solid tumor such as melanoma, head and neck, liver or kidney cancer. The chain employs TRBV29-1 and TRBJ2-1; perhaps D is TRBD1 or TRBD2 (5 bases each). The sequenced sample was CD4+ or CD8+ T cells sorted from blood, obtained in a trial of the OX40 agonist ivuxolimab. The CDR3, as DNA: TGCAGCGTTGAATACCCTTCGGGGCCACCCGAGCAGTTCTTC. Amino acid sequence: CSVEYPSGPPEQFF.